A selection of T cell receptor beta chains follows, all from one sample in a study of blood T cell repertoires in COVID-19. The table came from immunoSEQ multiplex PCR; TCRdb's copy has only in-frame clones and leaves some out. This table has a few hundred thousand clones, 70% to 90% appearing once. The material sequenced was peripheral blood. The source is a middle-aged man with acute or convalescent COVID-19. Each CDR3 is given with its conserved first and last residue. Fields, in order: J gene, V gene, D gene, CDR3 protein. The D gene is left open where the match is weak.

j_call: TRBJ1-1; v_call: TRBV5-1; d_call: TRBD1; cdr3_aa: CASSDRAGGTEAFF
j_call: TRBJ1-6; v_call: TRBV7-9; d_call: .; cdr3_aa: CASSLYSPSNSPLHF
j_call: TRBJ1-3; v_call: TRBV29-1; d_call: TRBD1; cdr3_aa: CSVGTGYF
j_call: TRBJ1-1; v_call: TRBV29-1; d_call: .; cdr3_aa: CSAKTGNTEAFF
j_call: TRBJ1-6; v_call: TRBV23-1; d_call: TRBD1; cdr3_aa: CASPISKGAAYNSPLHF
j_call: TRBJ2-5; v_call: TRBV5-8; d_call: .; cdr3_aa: CASSPGEGGSETQYF
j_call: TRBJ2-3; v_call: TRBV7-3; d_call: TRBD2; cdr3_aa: CASAPGTSRDTQYF
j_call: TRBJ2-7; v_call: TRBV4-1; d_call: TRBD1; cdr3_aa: CASSQGLGQGFLEQYF
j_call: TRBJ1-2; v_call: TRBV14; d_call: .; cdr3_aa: CASSQDTGVSTGYTF
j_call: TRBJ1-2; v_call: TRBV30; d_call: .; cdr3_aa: CAWSVGGSGYTF
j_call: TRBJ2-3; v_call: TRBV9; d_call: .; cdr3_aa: CASSVSGSTDTQYF
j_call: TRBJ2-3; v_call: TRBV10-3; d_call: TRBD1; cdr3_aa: CATRDRGPDTQYF
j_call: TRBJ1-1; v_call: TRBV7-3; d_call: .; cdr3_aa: CASSVQGSNTEAFF
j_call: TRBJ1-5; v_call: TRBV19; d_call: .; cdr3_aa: CASSVQGYHQPQHF
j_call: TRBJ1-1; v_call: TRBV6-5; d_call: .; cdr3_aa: CASSYLQGATEAFF